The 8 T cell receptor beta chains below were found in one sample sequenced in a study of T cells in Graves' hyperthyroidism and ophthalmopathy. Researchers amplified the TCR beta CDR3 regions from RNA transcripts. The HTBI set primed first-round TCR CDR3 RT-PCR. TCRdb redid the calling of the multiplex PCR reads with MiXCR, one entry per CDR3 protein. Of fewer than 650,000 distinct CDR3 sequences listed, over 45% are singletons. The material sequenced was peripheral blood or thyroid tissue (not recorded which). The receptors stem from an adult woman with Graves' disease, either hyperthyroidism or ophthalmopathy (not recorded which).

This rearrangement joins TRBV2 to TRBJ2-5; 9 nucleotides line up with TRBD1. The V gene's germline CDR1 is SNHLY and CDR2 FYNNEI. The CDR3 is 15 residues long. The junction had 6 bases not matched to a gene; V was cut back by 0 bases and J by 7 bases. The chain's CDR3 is CASSEAPSTGGTQYF. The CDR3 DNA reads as TGTGCCAGCAGTGAAGCCCCCTCGACAGGGGGGACCCAGTACTTC.

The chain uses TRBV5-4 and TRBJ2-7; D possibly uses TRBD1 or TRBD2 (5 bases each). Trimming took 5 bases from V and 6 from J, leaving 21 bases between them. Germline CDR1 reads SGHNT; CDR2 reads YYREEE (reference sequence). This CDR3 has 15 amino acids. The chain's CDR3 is CASSWRGARSPEQYF. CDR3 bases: TGTGCCAGCAGTTGGAGAGGGGCTAGGTCTCCCGAGCAGTACTTC.

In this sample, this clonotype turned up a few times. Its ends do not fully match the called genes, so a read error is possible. CDR3 sequence (DNA): TGTGCCGGCAGCAACCGGGACAGGGTCCTCCAAGAGACCCAGTACTTC. It specifies CAGSNRDRVLQETQYF. This sequence joins TRBV7-2 and TRBJ2-5; 9 nucleotides line up with TRBD1. From germline, CDR1 is SGHTA and CDR2 FQGNSA. The CDR3 consists of 16 residues.

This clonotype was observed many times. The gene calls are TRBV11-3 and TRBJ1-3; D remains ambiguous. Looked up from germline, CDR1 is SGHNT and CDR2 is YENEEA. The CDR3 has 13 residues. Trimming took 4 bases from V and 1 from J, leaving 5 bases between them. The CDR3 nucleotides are TGTGCCAGCAGCTCCCAATCTGGAAACACCATATATTTT. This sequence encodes CASSSQSGNTIYF. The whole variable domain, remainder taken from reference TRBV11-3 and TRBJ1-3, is EAGVVQSPRYKIIEKKQPVAFWCNPISGHNTLYWYLQNLGQGPELLIRYENEEAVDDSQLPKDRFSAERLKGVDSTLKIQPAELGDSAVYLCASSSQSGNTIYFGEGSWLTVV.

Here the CDR3 reads CASSLVRGTSYEQYF. In nucleotides, the CDR3 is TGTGCCAGCAGCTTAGTCAGGGGAACTAGCTACGAGCAGTACTTC. The chain couples TRBV11-2 to TRBJ2-7; possibly TRBD1 for D (6 bases). Deletions cut 1 base from V and 3 bases from J, with 13 bases between. The CDR3 totals 15 residues. Germline CDR1 SGHAT, CDR2 FQNNGV.

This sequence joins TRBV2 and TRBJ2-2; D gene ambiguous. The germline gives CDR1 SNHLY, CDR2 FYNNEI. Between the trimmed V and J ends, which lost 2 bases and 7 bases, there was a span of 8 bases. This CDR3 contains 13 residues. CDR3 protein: CASSEWNIGELFF. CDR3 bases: TGTGCCAGCAGTGAATGGAATATCGGGGAGCTGTTTTTT.

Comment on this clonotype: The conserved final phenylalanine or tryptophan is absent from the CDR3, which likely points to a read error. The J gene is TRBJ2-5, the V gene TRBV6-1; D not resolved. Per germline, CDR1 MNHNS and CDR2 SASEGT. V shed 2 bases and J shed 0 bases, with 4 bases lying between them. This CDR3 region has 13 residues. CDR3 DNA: TGTGCCAGCAGTGAAAACTACCAAGAGACCCAGTACCTC. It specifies CASSENYQETQYL.

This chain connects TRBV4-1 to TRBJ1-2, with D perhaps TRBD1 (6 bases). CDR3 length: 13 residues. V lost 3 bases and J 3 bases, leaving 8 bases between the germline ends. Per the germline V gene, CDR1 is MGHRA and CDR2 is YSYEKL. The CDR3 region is CASSQGAHYGYTF. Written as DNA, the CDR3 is TGCGCCAGCAGCCAGGGGGCACACTATGGCTACACCTTC.